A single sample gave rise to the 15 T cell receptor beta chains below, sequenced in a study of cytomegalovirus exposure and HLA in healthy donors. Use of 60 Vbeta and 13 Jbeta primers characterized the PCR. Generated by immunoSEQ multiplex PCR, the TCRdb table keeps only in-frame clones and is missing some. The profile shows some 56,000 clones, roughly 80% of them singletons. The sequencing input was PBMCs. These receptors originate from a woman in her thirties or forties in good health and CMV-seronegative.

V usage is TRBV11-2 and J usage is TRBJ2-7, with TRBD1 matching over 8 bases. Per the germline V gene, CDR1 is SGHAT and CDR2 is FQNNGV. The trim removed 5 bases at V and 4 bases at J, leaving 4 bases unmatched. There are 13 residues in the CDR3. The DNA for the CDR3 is TGTGCCAGCAGCCTCGGGACAGGTTACGAGCAGTACTTC. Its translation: CASSLGTGYEQYF.

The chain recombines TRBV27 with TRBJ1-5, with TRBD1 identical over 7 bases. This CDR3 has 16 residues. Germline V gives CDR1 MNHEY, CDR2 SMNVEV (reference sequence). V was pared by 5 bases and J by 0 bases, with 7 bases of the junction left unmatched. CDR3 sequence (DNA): TGTGCCAGCAGTGGACCAGGGGGTGTTAGCAATCAGCCCCAGCATTTT. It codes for CASSGPGGVSNQPQHF.

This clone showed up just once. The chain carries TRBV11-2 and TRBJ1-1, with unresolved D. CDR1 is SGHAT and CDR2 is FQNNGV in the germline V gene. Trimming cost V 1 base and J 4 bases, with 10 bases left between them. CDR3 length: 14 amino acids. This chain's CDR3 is CASSLGSFGTEAFF. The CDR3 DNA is TGTGCCAGCAGCTTAGGGAGTTTTGGCACTGAAGCTTTCTTT. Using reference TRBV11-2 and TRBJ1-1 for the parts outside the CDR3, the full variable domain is EAGVAQSPRYKIIEKRQSVAFWCNPISGHATLYWYQQILGQGPKLLIQFQNNGVVDDSQLPKDRFSAERLKGVDSTLKIQPAKLEDSAVYLCASSLGSFGTEAFFGQGTRLTVV.

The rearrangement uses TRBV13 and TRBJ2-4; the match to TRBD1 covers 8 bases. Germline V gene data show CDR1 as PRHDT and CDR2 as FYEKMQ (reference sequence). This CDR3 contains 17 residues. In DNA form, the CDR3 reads TGTGGCACCGCCCGATTCGGCCAACCGGGACAGGAAAACATTCAGTACTTC. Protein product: CGTARFGQPGQENIQYF.

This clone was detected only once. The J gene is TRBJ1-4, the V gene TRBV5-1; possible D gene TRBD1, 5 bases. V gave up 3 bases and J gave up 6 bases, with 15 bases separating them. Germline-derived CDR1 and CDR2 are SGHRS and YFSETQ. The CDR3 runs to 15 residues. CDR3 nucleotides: TGCGCCAGCAGCTCTTCCCGGGGGTCCCATGAAAAACTGTTTTTT. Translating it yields CASSSSRGSHEKLFF.

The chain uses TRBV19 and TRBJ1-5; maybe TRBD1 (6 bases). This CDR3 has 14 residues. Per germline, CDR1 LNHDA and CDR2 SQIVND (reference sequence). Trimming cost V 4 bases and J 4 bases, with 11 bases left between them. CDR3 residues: CASSTTGRNQPQHF. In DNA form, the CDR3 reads TGTGCCAGTAGTACGACAGGAAGGAATCAGCCCCAGCATTTT. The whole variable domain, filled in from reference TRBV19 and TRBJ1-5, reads DGGITQSPKYLFRKEGQNVTLSCEQNLNHDAMYWYRQDPGQGLRLIYYSQIVNDFQKGDIAEGYSVSREKKESFPLTVTSAQKNPTAFYLCASSTTGRNQPQHFGDGTRLSIL.

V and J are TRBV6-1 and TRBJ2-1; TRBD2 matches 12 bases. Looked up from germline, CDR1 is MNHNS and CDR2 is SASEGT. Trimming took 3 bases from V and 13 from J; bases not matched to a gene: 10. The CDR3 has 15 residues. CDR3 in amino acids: CASSDPRTSGDFQFF. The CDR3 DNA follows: TGTGCCAGCAGTGATCCCCGGACTAGCGGGGATTTCCAGTTCTTC.

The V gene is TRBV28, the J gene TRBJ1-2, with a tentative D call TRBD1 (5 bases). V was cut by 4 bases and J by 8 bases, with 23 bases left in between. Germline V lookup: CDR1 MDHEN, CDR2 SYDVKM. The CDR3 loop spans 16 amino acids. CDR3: CASSSSPSGLNRGYTF. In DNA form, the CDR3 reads TGTGCCAGCAGTTCCTCCCCTTCAGGGTTGAATAGAGGCTACACCTTC.

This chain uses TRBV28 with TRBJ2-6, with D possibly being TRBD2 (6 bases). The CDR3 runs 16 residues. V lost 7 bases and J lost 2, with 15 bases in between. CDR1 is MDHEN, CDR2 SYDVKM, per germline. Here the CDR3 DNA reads TGTGCCAGCATGGAGGGAGGATGGACTGGGGCCAACGTCCTGACTTTC. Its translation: CASMEGGWTGANVLTF.

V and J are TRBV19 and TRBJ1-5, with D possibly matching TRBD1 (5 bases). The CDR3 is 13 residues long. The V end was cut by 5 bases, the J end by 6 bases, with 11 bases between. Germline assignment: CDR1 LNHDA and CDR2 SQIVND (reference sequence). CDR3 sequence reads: CASSWGEGQPQHF. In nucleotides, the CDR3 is TGTGCCAGTAGTTGGGGGGAAGGTCAGCCCCAGCATTTT.

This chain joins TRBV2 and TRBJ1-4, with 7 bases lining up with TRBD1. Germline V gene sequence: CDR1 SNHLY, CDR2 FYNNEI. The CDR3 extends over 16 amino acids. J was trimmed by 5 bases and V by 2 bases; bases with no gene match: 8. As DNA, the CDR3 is TGTGCCAGCAGTGAAAGGGGGCCCTCACAGAATGAAAAACTGTTTTTT. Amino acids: CASSERGPSQNEKLFF.

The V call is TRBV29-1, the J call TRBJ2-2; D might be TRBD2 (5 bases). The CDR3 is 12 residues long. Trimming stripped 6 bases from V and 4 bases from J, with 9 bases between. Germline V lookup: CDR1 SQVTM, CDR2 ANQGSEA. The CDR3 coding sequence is TGCAGCGTCATAAGCGGCACCGGGGAGCTGTTTTTT. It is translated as CSVISGTGELFF.

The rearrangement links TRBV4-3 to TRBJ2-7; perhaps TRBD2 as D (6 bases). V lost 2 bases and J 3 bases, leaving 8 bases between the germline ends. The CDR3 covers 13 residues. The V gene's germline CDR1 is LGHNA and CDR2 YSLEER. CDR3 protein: CASSQRLGYEQYF. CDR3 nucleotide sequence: TGCGCCAGCAGCCAAAGACTAGGCTACGAGCAGTACTTC.

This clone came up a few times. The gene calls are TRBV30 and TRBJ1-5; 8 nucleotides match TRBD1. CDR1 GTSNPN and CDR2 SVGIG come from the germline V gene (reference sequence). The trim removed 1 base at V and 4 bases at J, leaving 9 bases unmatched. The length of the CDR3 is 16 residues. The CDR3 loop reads CAWSGQGQRGNQPQHF. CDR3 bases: TGTGCCTGGAGTGGACAGGGGCAGAGGGGTAATCAGCCCCAGCATTTT.

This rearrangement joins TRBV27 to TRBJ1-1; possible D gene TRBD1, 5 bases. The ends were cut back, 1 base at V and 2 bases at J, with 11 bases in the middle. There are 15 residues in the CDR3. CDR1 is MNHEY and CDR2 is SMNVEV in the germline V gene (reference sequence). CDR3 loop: CASSLWGSLNTEAFF. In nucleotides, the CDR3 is TGTGCCAGCAGTTTATGGGGCAGCCTAAACACTGAAGCTTTCTTT.